The next 14 T cell receptor beta chains were all read from a single sample in a study of shared clonotypes between healthy human individuals. Profiling relied on immunoSEQ multiplex PCR, and the TCRdb table lists in-frame clones only, not all of them. The sample holds about 2.4 million clones, roughly 93% seen once. Sequences were obtained from naive CD4+ T cells from PBMCs. Specified subset: CD45RA+ positively selected. Source of these receptors: a man between 18 and 35 years old in good health. Some clones in this sample may be carry-over from other donors' samples.

The CDR3 nucleotides are TGTGCCAGCAGCGAAAACAGACAGGGAGGCTACGAGCAGTACTTC. Translating it yields CASSENRQGGYEQYF. This rearrangement joins TRBV5-4 to TRBJ2-7; perhaps TRBD1 as D (7 bases). CDR1 and CDR2 (germline): SGHNT, YYREEE (reference sequence). There are 15 residues in the CDR3. V lost 4 bases and J 3 bases, leaving 17 bases between the germline ends.

The gene calls are TRBV27 and TRBJ1-2, with TRBD1 matching 7 bases. After removal of 5 bases from V and 8 bases from J, the junction contained 17 bases not matched to a gene. The CDR3 runs 16 residues. Germline V gene data show CDR1 as MNHEY and CDR2 as SMNVEV (reference sequence). CDR3 nucleotides: TGTGCCAGCAGTCCCACCTTTCCCATCAGGGGGAAGGGCTACACCTTC. Its translation: CASSPTFPIRGKGYTF.

V gene TRBV7-2 combines with J gene TRBJ2-5; D is possibly TRBD1 (6 bases). The germline gives CDR1 SGHTA, CDR2 FQGNSA. The CDR3 sequence is 14 residues long. V gave up 0 bases and J gave up 4 bases, with 9 bases separating them. CDR3 DNA: TGTGCCAGCAGCTTAGCCCAGGGGCCAGAGACCCAGTACTTC. As protein: CASSLAQGPETQYF. The full variable domain, with the rest looked up from reference TRBV7-2 and TRBJ2-5, is GAGVSQSPSNKVTEKGKDVELRCDPISGHTALYWYRQSLGQGLEFLIYFQGNSAPDKSGLPSDRFSAERTGGSVSTLTIQRTQQEDSAVYLCASSLAQGPETQYFGPGTRLLVL.

Written as DNA, the CDR3 is TGTGCCAGCAGCTTTTACAGGGACACTGAAGCTTTCTTT. This gives the protein CASSFYRDTEAFF. The chain couples TRBV7-2 to TRBJ1-1; D is possibly TRBD1 (6 bases). CDR3 length: 13 amino acids. Germline CDR1 and CDR2: SGHTA and FQGNSA. Trimming took off 3 bases at V and 3 bases at J, with 8 bases between the two ends.

This clone has a single count. The genes are TRBV5-4 and TRBJ2-2, with 8 bases fitting TRBD1. The junction had 2 bases not matched to a gene; V was cut back by 1 base and J by 0 bases. The germline V gene encodes CDR1 SGHNT and CDR2 YYREEE (reference sequence). This CDR3 region has 16 residues. CDR3 protein: CASSLPGQANTGELFF. The CDR3 DNA follows: TGTGCCAGCAGCTTGCCGGGACAGGCGAACACCGGGGAGCTGTTTTTT.

The chain recombines TRBV7-9 with TRBJ2-1; TRBD2 aligns across 8 bases. Germline trimming cut 5 bases from V and 6 bases from J; bases unmatched to any gene: 9. CDR3 length: 15 amino acids. Germline CDR1 and CDR2: SEHNR and FQNEAQ (reference sequence). The CDR3: CASSRTSRSVNEQFF. The CDR3 DNA reads TGTGCCAGCAGCCGGACTAGCAGGAGTGTCAATGAGCAGTTCTTC.

The chain combines TRBV14 with TRBJ2-1; no firm D call. The V gene's germline CDR1 is SGHDN and CDR2 FVKESK. CDR3 length: 15 residues. V was pared by 4 bases and J by 6 bases, with 16 bases between. The DNA of the CDR3 is TGTGCCAGCAGCCCTCATTTCACCGCTAGCAATGAGCAGTTCTTC. It translates to CASSPHFTASNEQFF.

The chain has TRBV10-3 and TRBJ2-1; TRBD2 aligns across 9 bases. CDR1 is ENHRY and CDR2 is SYGVKD in the germline V gene. Unmatched junction bases numbered 2, after V lost 3 bases and J lost 2 bases. CDR3 size: 15 residues. CDR3 sequence reads: CAISERLAAYNEQFF. Here the CDR3 DNA reads TGTGCCATCAGTGAACGACTAGCGGCCTACAATGAGCAGTTCTTC.

This chain joins TRBV10-3 and TRBJ2-7; 7 nucleotides line up with TRBD1. The V gene's germline CDR1 is ENHRY and CDR2 SYGVKD. The trim removed 7 bases at V and 2 bases at J, leaving 11 bases unmatched. CDR3 length: 15 amino acids. DNA for the CDR3: TGTGCCATCATGGGTGGGTCAGGGGGAACCTACGAGCAGTACTTC. Protein sequence: CAIMGGSGGTYEQYF.

The gene calls are TRBV7-9 and TRBJ2-7, with TRBD1 matching over 7 bases. The germline gives CDR1 SEHNR, CDR2 FQNEAQ (reference sequence). Trimming took 5 bases from V and 6 from J; bases not matched to a gene: 10. This CDR3 contains 14 residues. The CDR3, as DNA: TGTGCCAGCAGCCCCAACCGGGACAGTGGCGAGCAGTACTTC. Amino acid sequence: CASSPNRDSGEQYF.

The chain uses TRBV27 and TRBJ2-1, with a possible D match to TRBD2 (6 bases). Germline lookup yields CDR1 MNHEY and CDR2 SMNVEV (reference sequence). This CDR3 is 16 amino acids long. The V and J ends lost 5 bases and 6 bases respectively, with 20 bases between them. CDR3: CASSPGERAVGNEQFF. In nucleotides, the CDR3 is TGTGCCAGCAGTCCGGGCGAGCGGGCGGTTGGCAATGAGCAGTTCTTC.

About this clone itself: At one end, the junction sequence differs from germline, possibly due to a read error. V is TRBV6-5 and J is TRBJ1-5; D unresolved. This CDR3 has 14 amino acids. Germline assignment: CDR1 MNHEY and CDR2 SVGAGI. The CDR3 nucleotides read TGTGCCAGCAGCTACTCACCAACGGGCACGCCCCAGCATTTT. Its protein is CASSYSPTGTPQHF.

This clone was found a few times. Additional DNA sequences in this sample encode the identical CDR3. This chain joins TRBV18 and TRBJ1-1; 8 nucleotides match TRBD1. CDR1 and CDR2 from the germline V gene are KGHSH and LQKENI. The J segment lost 1 base and the V segment lost 3 bases, leaving 4 bases of the junction unmatched. The CDR3 spans 15 residues. The CDR3 DNA follows: TGTGCCAGCTCACCTCGACAGGGGCCGAACACTGAAGCTTTCTTT. It specifies CASSPRQGPNTEAFF.

The chain combines TRBV19 with TRBJ2-1; D ambiguous. The V end was cut by 2 bases, the J end by 7 bases, with 18 bases between. Germline CDR1 is LNHDA and CDR2 is SQIVND (reference sequence). CDR3 length: 16 residues. CDR3 sequence (DNA): TGTGCCAGTAGTATATATGGGCTCTCCCTTGGGAATGAGCAGTTCTTC. This encodes CASSIYGLSLGNEQFF.